The present TCR beta chain was sequenced within a study of beta chain features in type 1 diabetes. General observations from the study: Type 1 diabetes patients had fewer VDJ junction insertions and more deletions. Significant though moderate, a shortening of TCRB CDR3s appeared in all four CD4+ subsets of Type 1 diabetes patients.

The CDR3 is made up of 14 amino acids. The ends were cut back, 5 bases at V and 5 bases at J, with 12 bases in the middle. Germline values: CDR1 MNHEY, CDR2 SMNVEV (reference sequence). One heparinised blood draw, averaging roughly 0.11 L, came from each donor. Sorting with CD45RO/CCR7/CD25/CD127/CD95/CD27 yielded naive, central memory, regulatory and stem-like memory CD4+ cells. The sample holds a few counts of this clone. Its antigen is not known. Investigators reverse transcribed all isolated RNA, so they sequenced expressed TCRB transcripts. Some clones are missing from TCRdb's copy, which holds only in-frame ones; the method was immunoSEQ multiplex PCR. The sample has approximately 400,000 clones; about 15% are singletons.

V usage is TRBV27 and J usage is TRBJ2-2; tentatively, D is TRBD1 (5 bases). The sample was naive CD4+ T cells from blood. The sequence derives from a woman under 30 in good health. In DNA, the CDR3 is TGTGCCAGCAGTAGGGCAGGGATGACCGGGGAGCTGTTTTTT. Translating gives CASSRAGMTGELFF.